Shown below are 5 T cell receptor beta chains from a single sample sequenced in a study of T cell responses to AZD1222 COVID-19 vaccine. Generated by immunoSEQ multiplex PCR, the TCRdb table keeps only in-frame clones and is missing some. The table shows tens of thousands of clones, with about nine tenths occurring only once. The sequences come from peripheral blood, collected 28 days after the second AZD1222 dose. All receptors come from an adult who received the AZD1222 COVID-19 vaccine.

The rearrangement links TRBV25-1 to TRBJ2-3; 7 bases map to TRBD1. Losses at the gene ends were 2 bases for V and 4 bases for J; bases not matched to a gene: 6. The CDR3 is 15 residues long. Looked up from germline, CDR1 is MGHDK and CDR2 is SYGVNS. The CDR3 bases are TGTGCCAGCAGTGAAGTAAGGGGGCGCGCAGATACGCAGTATTTT. As protein: CASSEVRGRADTQYF.

The chain recombines TRBV5-4 with TRBJ1-5; D ambiguous. CDR3 length equals 12 residues. V was pared by 0 bases and J by 6 bases, with 4 bases between. Germline loops: CDR1 SGHNT, CDR2 YYREEE (reference sequence). The CDR3 reads CASSLDGQPQHF. As DNA, the CDR3 is TGTGCCAGCAGCTTGGATGGTCAGCCCCAGCATTTT.

CDR3 in DNA: TGTGCCATCACCTACACGGAGAACACTGAAGCTTTCTTT. Translated: CAITYTENTEAFF. The V and J genes are TRBV10-3 and TRBJ1-1; D remains ambiguous. The CDR3 extends over 13 amino acids. V was trimmed by 7 bases and J by 1 base, leaving 10 bases between them. Germline V gives CDR1 ENHRY, CDR2 SYGVKD.

The chain is built from TRBV23-1 and TRBJ1-2; D gene unclear. TRBV23-1 is treated as an ORF (open reading frame) with a function not yet certain. V shed 1 base and J shed 9 bases, with 9 bases lying between them. This CDR3 spans 12 amino acids. CDR3 bases: TGCGCCAGCAGTCAATACCGCGGACGCTACACCTTC. Translation: CASSQYRGRYTF.

This rearrangement joins TRBV2 to TRBJ2-1, with TRBD2 identical over 9 bases. The CDR3 has 15 residues. V lost 10 bases and J lost 2; bases outside the gene matches: 9. Germline V lookup: CDR1 SNHLY, CDR2 FYNNEI. The CDR3 loop is CAIRLADVAYNEQFF. The DNA of the CDR3 is TGTGCCATCAGACTAGCGGACGTGGCCTACAATGAGCAGTTCTTC. Using reference TRBV2 and TRBJ2-1 for the parts outside the CDR3, the full variable domain is EPEVTQTPSHQVTQMGQEVILRCVPISNHLYFYWYRQILGQKVEFLVSFYNNEISEKSEIFDDQFSVERPDGSNFTLKIRSTKLEDSAMYFCAIRLADVAYNEQFFGPGTRLTVL.